The rows below give T cell receptor beta chains drawn from one sample of a study of blood T cell repertoires in COVID-19. Repertoires were generated with immunoSEQ multiplex PCR, while TCRdb's copy carries only in-frame clones and drops some. The sample holds over 85,000 clones, around 87% seen once. Input material: peripheral blood. All receptors come from a man aged 45-60 years with active or convalescent COVID-19. CDR3s include the opening cysteine and the closing phenylalanine or tryptophan. Fields, in order: clone size, J gene, V gene, D gene, CDR3 DNA, CDR3 protein. The D gene is left open where the match is weak. Part of the rows lack a size; the others show once, few, many or a class for expanded clones.

.	TRBJ1-4	TRBV19	TRBD1	TGTGCCAGTAGTAGGGGGACAGGGGAAGAAAAACTGTTTTTT	CASSRGTGEEKLFF
once	TRBJ1-2	TRBV28	.	TGTGCCAGCAGTTTAGGTCAGGGAGGTGGCTACACCTTC	CASSLGQGGGYTF
.	TRBJ2-2	TRBV25-1	TRBD1	TGTGCCAGCATACAGGGGGGCGGCGGGGAGCTGTTTTTT	CASIQGGGGELFF
.	TRBJ2-3	TRBV24-1	.	TGTGCCACCAGTGATTTGCGGTCGGGGACAGATACGCAGTATTTT	CATSDLRSGTDTQYF
.	TRBJ2-1	TRBV3-1/TRBV3-2	.	TGTGCCAGCAGCCAAGGTAGAGGGAACAATGAGCAGTTCTTC	CASSQGRGNNEQFF
.	TRBJ2-3	TRBV4-1	.	TGCGCCAGCAGCATTAACAGGGCTCCTGGCACAGATACGCAGTATTTT	CASSINRAPGTDTQYF
once	TRBJ2-5	TRBV15	TRBD2	TGTGCCACCAGCATCGGGGCTAGCGGGGGAGAGACCCAGTACTTC	CATSIGASGGETQYF
few	TRBJ1-3	TRBV2	.	TGTGCCAGCAGTGCTGACAGGACATATGGAAACACCATATATTTT	CASSADRTYGNTIYF
.	TRBJ1-4	TRBV5-1	TRBD1	TGCGCCAGCAGCTTGGGGACAGGGGGCGTAGGAACTAATGAAAAACTGTTTTTT	CASSLGTGGVGTNEKLFF
.	TRBJ1-5	TRBV6-5	TRBD1	TGTGCCAGCACCCAGGGGGGCAATCAGCCCCAGCATTTT	CASTQGGNQPQHF
.	TRBJ1-5	TRBV25-1	.	TGTGCCAGCAGTGATACGGCGGGCAGAGAAGGTCAGCCCCAGCATTTT	CASSDTAGREGQPQHF
once	TRBJ2-6	TRBV6-5	.	TGTGCCAGCTCAGGGTCCGGGGCCAACGTCCTGACTTTC	CASSGSGANVLTF
.	TRBJ2-7	TRBV28	TRBD1	TGTGCCAGCAGTTCATATTTCGGGACAGGGCGGTACGAGCAGTACTTC	CASSSYFGTGRYEQYF
.	TRBJ2-2	TRBV19	TRBD1	TGTGCCAGTACCGCGGGACAGGGGGTCGCCGGGGAGCTGTTTTTT	CASTAGQGVAGELFF
.	TRBJ2-7	TRBV5-1	TRBD1	TGCGCCAGCAGCCTCTCGGGGACAGGGAATTCCCGCGAGCAGTACTTC	CASSLSGTGNSREQYF
once	TRBJ2-1	TRBV6-1	TRBD1	TGTGCCAGCAGTGATTCCGACAGGGGGCGCAACAATGAGCAGTTCTTC	CASSDSDRGRNNEQFF
.	TRBJ2-2	TRBV9	.	TGTGCCAGCAGCGTCCGGGACACCCCTAACACCGGGGAGCTGTTTTTT	CASSVRDTPNTGELFF